Below, one TCR beta chain is given with its context. Its antigen is unknown. Some clones are missing from TCRdb's copy, which holds only in-frame ones; the method was immunoSEQ multiplex PCR. The sample carries 30,000 to 35,000 clones, roughly 95% recorded once. The data derive from a study of T cells in tuberculosis. The CDR3 runs 16 residues. CDR1 and CDR2 (germline): SGHVS, FNYEAQ. The V gene end was trimmed by 2 bases and the J gene end by 6 bases; junction bases not matched to a gene: 5. General study points: GMM-specific TCRs were nearer to active tuberculosis alpha repertoires, suggesting expansion. Classification accuracy was 87% (AUROC roughly 0.9) with the GMM-specific repertoire. Shorter CDR3-alpha in active tuberculosis partly drove smaller distances.

Adolescents were screened for latent TB by skin test and IGRA. Sequenced material: PBMCs. The clonotype originates from a donor between 10 and 35 years old with latent tuberculosis or without tuberculosis infection. The chain uses TRBV7-6 and TRBJ2-2; 11 bases match TRBD2. CDR3 sequence (DNA): TGTGCCAGCAGCTTAAATAGCGGGAGGGTAGCCGGGGAGCTGTTTTTT. The encoded protein is CASSLNSGRVAGELFF.